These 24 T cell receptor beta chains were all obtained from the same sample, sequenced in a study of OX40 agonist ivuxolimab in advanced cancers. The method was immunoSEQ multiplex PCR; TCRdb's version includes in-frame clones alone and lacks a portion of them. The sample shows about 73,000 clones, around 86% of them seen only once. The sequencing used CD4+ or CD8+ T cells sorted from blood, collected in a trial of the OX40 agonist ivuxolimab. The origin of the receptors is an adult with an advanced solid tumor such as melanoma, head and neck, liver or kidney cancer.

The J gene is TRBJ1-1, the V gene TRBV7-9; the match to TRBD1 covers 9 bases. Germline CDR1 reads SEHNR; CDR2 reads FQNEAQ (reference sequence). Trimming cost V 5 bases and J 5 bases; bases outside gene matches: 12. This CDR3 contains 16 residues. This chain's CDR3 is CASSKQQGALVTEAFF. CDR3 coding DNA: TGTGCCAGCAGCAAACAACAGGGGGCGCTTGTTACTGAAGCTTTCTTT.

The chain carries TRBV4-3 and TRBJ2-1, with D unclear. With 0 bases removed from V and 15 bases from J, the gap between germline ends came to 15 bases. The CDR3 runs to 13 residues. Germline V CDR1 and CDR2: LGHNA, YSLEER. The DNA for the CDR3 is TGCGCCAGCAGCCAAGATCTCAGGACCGACCGGTTCTTC. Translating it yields CASSQDLRTDRFF.

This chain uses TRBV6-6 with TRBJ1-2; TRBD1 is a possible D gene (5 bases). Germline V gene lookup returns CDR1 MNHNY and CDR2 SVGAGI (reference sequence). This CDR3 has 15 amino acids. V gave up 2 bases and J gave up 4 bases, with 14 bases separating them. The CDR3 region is CASSYAGTGPYGYTF. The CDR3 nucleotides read TGTGCCAGCAGTTACGCCGGGACTGGGCCCTATGGCTACACCTTC.

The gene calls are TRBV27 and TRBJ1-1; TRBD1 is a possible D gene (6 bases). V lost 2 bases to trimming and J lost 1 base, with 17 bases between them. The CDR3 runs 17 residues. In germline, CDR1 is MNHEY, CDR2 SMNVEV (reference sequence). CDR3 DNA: TGTGCCAGCAGTTTACGGTCGGGGACAAAGGGGAACACTGAAGCTTTCTTT. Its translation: CASSLRSGTKGNTEAFF.

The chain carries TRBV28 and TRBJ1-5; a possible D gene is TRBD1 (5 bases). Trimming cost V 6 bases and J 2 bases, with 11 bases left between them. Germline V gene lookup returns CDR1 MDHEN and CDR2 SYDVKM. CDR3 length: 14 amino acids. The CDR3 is CASRSGPGNQPQHF. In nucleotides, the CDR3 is TGTGCCAGCAGGTCAGGGCCTGGCAATCAGCCCCAGCATTTT. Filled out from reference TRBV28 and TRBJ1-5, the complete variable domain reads DVKVTQSSRYLVKRTGEKVFLECVQDMDHENMFWYRQDPGLGLRLIYFSYDVKMKEKGDIPEGYSVSREKKERFSLILESASTNQTSMYLCASRSGPGNQPQHFGDGTRLSIL.

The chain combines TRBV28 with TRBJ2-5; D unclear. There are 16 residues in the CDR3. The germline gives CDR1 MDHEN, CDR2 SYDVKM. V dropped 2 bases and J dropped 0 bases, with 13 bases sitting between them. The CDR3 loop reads CASSLISLKYQETQYF. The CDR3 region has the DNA TGTGCCAGCAGTTTAATTAGTCTGAAGTACCAAGAGACCCAGTACTTC. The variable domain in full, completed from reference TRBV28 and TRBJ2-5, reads DVKVTQSSRYLVKRTGEKVFLECVQDMDHENMFWYRQDPGLGLRLIYFSYDVKMKEKGDIPEGYSVSREKKERFSLILESASTNQTSMYLCASSLISLKYQETQYFGPGTRLLVL.

The CDR3 sequence is CAIRAAENTIYF. The CDR3, as DNA: TGTGCCATCAGGGCTGCGGAAAACACCATATATTTT. The genes are TRBV10-3 and TRBJ1-3; D not certain. V was trimmed by 6 bases and J by 6 bases, leaving 9 bases between them. CDR3 length: 12 amino acids. Per the germline V gene, CDR1 is ENHRY and CDR2 is SYGVKD.

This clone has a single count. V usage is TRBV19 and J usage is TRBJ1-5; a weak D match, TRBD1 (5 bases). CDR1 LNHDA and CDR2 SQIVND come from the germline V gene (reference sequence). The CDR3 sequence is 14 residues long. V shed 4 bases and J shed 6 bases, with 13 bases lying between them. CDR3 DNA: TGTGCCAGTAGTACCCAGGGTCACGGTCAGCCCCAGCATTTT. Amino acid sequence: CASSTQGHGQPQHF.

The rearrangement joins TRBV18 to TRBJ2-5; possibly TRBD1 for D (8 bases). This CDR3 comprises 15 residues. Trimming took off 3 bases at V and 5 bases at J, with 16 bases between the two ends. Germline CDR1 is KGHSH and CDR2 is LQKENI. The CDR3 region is CASSPRQGREETQYF. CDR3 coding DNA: TGTGCCAGCTCACCTCGACAGGGGAGGGAGGAGACCCAGTACTTC.

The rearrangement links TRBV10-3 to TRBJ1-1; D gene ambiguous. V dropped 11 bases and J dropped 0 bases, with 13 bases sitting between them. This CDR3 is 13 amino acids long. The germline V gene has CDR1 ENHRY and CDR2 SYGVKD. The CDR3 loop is CAATTSMNTEAFF. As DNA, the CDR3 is TGTGCCGCGACGACTAGTATGAACACTGAAGCTTTCTTT.

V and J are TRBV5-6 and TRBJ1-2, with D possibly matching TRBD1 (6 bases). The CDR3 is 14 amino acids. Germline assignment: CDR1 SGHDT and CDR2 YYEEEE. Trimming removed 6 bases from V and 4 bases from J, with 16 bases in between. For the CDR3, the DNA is TGTGCCAGCACCCGAAGGGGGAACACCTATGGCTACACCTTC. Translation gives CASTRRGNTYGYTF.

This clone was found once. The CDR3 spells CASRPGLSRNGYTF. In DNA form, the CDR3 reads TGTGCCAGCAGACCGGGACTTAGTCGTAATGGCTACACCTTC. V and J are TRBV6-5 and TRBJ1-2, with D possibly matching TRBD1 (5 bases). CDR1 and CDR2 from the germline V gene are MNHEY and SVGAGI. There are 14 residues in the CDR3. Trimming removed 6 bases from V and 6 bases from J, with 17 bases in between.

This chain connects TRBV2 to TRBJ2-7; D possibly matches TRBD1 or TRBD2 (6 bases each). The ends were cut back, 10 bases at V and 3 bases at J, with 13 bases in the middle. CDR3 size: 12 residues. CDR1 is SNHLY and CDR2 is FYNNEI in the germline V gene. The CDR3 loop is CATGGTGYEQYF. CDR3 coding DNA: TGTGCCACCGGGGGCACGGGCTACGAGCAGTACTTC. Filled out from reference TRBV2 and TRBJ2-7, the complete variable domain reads EPEVTQTPSHQVTQMGQEVILRCVPISNHLYFYWYRQILGQKVEFLVSFYNNEISEKSEIFDDQFSVERPDGSNFTLKIRSTKLEDSAMYFCATGGTGYEQYFGPGTRLTVT.

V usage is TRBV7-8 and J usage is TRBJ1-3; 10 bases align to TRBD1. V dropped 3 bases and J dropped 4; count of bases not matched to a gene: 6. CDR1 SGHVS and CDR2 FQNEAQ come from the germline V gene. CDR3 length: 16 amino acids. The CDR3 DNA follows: TGTGCCAGCAGCTTTCAGACAGGGGGCGTGGGAAACACCATATATTTT. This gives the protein CASSFQTGGVGNTIYF. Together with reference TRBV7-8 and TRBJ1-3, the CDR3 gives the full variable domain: GAGVSQSPRYKVAKRGQDVALRCDPISGHVSLFWYQQALGQGPEFLTYFQNEAQLDKSGLPSDRFFAERPEGSVSTLKIQRTQQEDSAVYLCASSFQTGGVGNTIYFGEGSWLTVV.

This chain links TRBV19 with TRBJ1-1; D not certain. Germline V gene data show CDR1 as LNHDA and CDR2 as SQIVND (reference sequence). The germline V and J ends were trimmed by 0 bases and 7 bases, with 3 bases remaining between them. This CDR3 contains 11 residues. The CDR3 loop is CASSIDLEAFF. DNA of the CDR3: TGTGCCAGTAGTATAGACCTTGAAGCTTTCTTT.

The CDR3 loop reads CASSQGVGYGYTF. Here the CDR3 DNA reads TGTGCCAGCAGCCAAGGAGTGGGGTATGGCTACACCTTC. This chain connects TRBV7-2 to TRBJ1-2; D call uncertain. This CDR3 is 13 amino acids long. V was clipped by 5 bases and J by 5 bases, with 12 bases between them. Germline lookup yields CDR1 SGHTA and CDR2 FQGNSA.

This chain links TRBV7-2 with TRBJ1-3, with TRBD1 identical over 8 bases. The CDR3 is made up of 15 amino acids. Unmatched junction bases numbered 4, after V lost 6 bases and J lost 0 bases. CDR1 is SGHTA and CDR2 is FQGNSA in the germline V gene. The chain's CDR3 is CASSQQGGSGNTIYF. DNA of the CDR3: TGTGCCAGCAGTCAACAGGGGGGCTCTGGAAACACCATATATTTT.

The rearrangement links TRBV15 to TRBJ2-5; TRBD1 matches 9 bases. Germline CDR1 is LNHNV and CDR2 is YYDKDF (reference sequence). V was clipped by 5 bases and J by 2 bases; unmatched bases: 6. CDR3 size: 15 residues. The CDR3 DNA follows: TGTGCCACCAGCTCACAGGGGGCGCATCAAGAGACCCAGTACTTC. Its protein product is CATSSQGAHQETQYF.

Here the CDR3 DNA reads TGTGCCTGGGACCCCAGGGGCGTTAGCAATCAGCCCCAGCATTTT. Protein: CAWDPRGVSNQPQHF. The rearrangement joins TRBV30 to TRBJ1-5, with D maybe TRBD1 (6 bases). Trimming removed 5 bases at V and 0 bases at J, with 14 bases between. CDR1 is GTSNPN and CDR2 is SVGIG in the germline V gene (reference sequence). The CDR3 has 15 residues. The entire variable domain, with the rest obtained from reference TRBV30 and TRBJ1-5, is as follows: SQTIHQWPATLVQPVGSPLSLECTVEGTSNPNLYWYRQAAGRGLQLLFYSVGIGQISSEVPQNLSASRPQDRQFILSSKKLLLSDSGFYLCAWDPRGVSNQPQHFGDGTRLSIL.

CDR3 loop: CASSQDLGQSYEQYF. Here the CDR3 DNA reads TGCGCCAGCAGCCAAGATCTTGGCCAGTCCTACGAGCAGTACTTC. V usage is TRBV4-3 and J usage is TRBJ2-7, with unresolved D. Germline CDR1 reads LGHNA; CDR2 reads YSLEER. This CDR3 region has 15 residues. Trimming took 0 bases from V and 1 from J, leaving 10 bases between them.

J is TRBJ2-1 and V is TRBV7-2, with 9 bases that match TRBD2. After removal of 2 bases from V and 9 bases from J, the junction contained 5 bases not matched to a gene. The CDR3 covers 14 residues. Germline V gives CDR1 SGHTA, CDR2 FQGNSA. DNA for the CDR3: TGTGCCAGCAGCTTAACCGGGACTAGCAGTGAGCAGTTCTTC. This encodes CASSLTGTSSEQFF.

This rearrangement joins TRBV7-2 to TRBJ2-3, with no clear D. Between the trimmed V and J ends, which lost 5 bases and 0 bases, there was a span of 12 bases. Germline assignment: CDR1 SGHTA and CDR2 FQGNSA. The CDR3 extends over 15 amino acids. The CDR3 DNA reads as TGTGCCAGCAGCCAATCCCGGGTTAGCACAGATACGCAGTATTTT. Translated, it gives CASSQSRVSTDTQYF.

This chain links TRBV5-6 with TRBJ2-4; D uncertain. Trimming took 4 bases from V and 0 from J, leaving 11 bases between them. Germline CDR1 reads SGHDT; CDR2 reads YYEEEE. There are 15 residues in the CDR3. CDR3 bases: TGTGCCAGCAGCCTCGGATCTCTAGCCAAAAACATTCAGTACTTC. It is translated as CASSLGSLAKNIQYF.

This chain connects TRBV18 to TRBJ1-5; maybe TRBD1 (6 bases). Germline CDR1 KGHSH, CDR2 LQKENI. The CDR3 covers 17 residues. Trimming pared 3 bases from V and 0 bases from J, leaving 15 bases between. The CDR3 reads CASSPRQVGISNQPQHF. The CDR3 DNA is TGTGCCAGCTCACCTAGACAGGTGGGAATTAGCAATCAGCCCCAGCATTTT.